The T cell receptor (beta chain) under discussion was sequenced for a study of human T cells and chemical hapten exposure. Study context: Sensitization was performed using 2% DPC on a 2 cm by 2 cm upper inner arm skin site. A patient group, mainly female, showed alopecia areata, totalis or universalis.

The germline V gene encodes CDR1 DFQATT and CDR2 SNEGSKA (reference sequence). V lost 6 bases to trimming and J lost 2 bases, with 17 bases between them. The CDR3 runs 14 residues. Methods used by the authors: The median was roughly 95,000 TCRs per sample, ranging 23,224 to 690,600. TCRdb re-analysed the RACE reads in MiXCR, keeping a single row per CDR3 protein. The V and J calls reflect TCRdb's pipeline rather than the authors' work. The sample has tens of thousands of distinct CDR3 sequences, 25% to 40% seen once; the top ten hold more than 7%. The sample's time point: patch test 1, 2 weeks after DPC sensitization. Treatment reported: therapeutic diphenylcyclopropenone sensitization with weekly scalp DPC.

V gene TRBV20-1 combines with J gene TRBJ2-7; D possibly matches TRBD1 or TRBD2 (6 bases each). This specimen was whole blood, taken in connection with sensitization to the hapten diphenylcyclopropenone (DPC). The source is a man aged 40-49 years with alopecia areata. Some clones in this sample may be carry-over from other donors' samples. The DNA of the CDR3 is TGCAGTGCCCCCCCGGAGGGGGGAGCCTACGAGCAGTACTTC. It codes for CSAPPEGGAYEQYF.